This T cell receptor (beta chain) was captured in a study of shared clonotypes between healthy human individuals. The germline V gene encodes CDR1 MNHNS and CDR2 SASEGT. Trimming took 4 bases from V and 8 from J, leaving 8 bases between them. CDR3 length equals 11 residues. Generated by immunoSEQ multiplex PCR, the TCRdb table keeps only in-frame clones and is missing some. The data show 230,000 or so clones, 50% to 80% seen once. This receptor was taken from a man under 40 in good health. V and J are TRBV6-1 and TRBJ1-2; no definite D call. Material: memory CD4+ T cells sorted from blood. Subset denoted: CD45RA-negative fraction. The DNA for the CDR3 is TGTGCCAGCAGTGCGAACGAAGGCTACACCTTC. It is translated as CASSANEGYTF.